The clone carrying this TCR beta chain has ten or more counts. The data are from a study of HIV-infected patients and healthy controls. From the 5' RACE reads, TCRdb called clonotypes with MiXCR, one entry per CDR3 protein. The top ten clones hold more than 1.3% of a sample with roughly 68,000 distinct CDR3 sequences, roughly 19% of them seen once. Sequencing input: CD4+ T cells from blood. This receptor was obtained from a human donor in good health.

This chain's CDR3 is CASSPTGGSGGGGEQFF. CDR3 nucleotide sequence: TGTGCCAGCAGCCCTACCGGGGGTAGCGGGGGCGGCGGTGAGCAGTTCTTC. The chain recombines TRBV7-2 with TRBJ2-1, with 9 bases lining up with TRBD2. Germline CDR1 and CDR2: SGHTA and FQGNSA. This CDR3 contains 17 residues. The junction had 17 bases not matched to a gene; V was cut back by 5 bases and J by 9 bases. Supplemented by reference TRBV7-2 and TRBJ2-1, the full variable domain reads GAGVSQSPSNKVTEKGKDVELRCDPISGHTALYWYRQSLGQGLEFLIYFQGNSAPDKSGLPSDRFSAERTGGSVSTLTIQRTQQEDSAVYLCASSPTGGSGGGGEQFFGPGTRLTVL.